What follows describes a single T cell receptor beta chain. Vbeta (60) and Jbeta (13) primers were used in the PCR. This table comes from immunoSEQ multiplex PCR, and its TCRdb copy is limited to in-frame clones, with some not included. The sample contains about 150,000 clones, roughly 80% of which appear only once. This entry is derived from a study of cytomegalovirus exposure and HLA in healthy donors. The sequence was collected from a male donor in good health and CMV-seronegative. The sequencing sample was made of PBMCs.

The CDR3, as DNA: TGTGCCTCCCAGGGGGCCCTGAACACTGAAGCTTTCTTT. Translating gives CASQGALNTEAFF. The chain links TRBV10-3 to TRBJ1-1; TRBD1 aligns across 8 bases. V was pared by 11 bases and J by 0 bases, with 5 bases of the junction left unmatched. The CDR3 is 13 residues long. Germline CDR1 and CDR2: ENHRY and SYGVKD.